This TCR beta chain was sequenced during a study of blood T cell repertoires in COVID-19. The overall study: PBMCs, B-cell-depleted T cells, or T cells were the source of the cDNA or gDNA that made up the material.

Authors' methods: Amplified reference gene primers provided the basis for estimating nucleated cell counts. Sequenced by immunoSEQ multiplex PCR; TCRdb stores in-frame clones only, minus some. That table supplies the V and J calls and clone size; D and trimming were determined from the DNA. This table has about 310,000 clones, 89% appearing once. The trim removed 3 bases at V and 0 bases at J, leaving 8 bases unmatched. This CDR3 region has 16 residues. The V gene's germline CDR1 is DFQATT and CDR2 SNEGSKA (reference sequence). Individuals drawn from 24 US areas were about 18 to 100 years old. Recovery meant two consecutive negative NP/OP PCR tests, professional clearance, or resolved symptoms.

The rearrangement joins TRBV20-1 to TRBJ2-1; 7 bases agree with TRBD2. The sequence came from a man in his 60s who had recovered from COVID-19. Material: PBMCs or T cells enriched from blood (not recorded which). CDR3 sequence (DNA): TGCAGTGCTAGTAGGTGGGAGGGGAGCTCCTACAATGAGCAGTTCTTC. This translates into CSASRWEGSSYNEQFF.